Listed below are T cell receptor beta chains from one sample, sequenced in a study of control samples from healthy donors and cancer patients. Clones were read by immunoSEQ multiplex PCR, and TCRdb kept only the in-frame ones, dropping some. Among 120,000 or so clones listed, roughly 92% were seen once. The source material was PBMCs. The receptors come from a man at least 80 years old with head and neck cancer. The CDR3 runs from the conserved cysteine through the conserved F or W. D genes are given only for firm matches.

CDR3nt | CDR3aa | j_gene | v_gene | d_gene | len
TGTGCCAGCAGCGTAGTCGGGGGAGGTGTCCCCGGGGAGCTGTTTTTT | CASSVVGGGVPGELFF | TRBJ2-2 | TRBV9 | . | 16
TGTGCCAGCAGCCACCCGGGCACAGATACGCAGTATTTT | CASSHPGTDTQYF | TRBJ2-3 | TRBV16 | . | 13
TGTGCCAGCAGCGTAGGTAGGGCATCGGAGCTGTTTTTT | CASSVGRASELFF | TRBJ2-2 | TRBV9 | . | 13
TGTGCCAGCAGTGGGGACAGGGGCACTGAAGCTTTCTTT | CASSGDRGTEAFF | TRBJ1-1 | TRBV6-4 | TRBD1 | 13
TGTGCCAGCAGCTTAAGACGGGAGGGCTGGAATGAGCAGTTCTTC | CASSLRREGWNEQFF | TRBJ2-1 | TRBV7-2 | TRBD2 | 15
TGTGCCAGCAGCCTACCACAGGGGACCGGCAATGAGCAGTTCTTC | CASSLPQGTGNEQFF | TRBJ2-1 | TRBV3-1/TRBV3-2 | TRBD1 | 15
TGCGCCAGCAGCTTCCCACGGAAGGACGAGCAGTACTTC | CASSFPRKDEQYF | TRBJ2-7 | TRBV5-1 | . | 13
TGTGCCAGCAGCAAAGGAGTCAAGTCCTGCTATGGCTACACCTTC | CASSKGVKSCYGYTF | TRBJ1-2 | TRBV21-1 | . | 15
TGTGCCATCAGTGAGTCAGTCCAGGAGTATGGCTACACCTTC | CAISESVQEYGYTF | TRBJ1-2 | TRBV10-3 | . | 14
TGTGCCAGCACCACAACAGGGTTAGGCGAGCAGTACTTC | CASTTTGLGEQYF | TRBJ2-7 | TRBV7-6 | . | 13
TGTGCCTGGAGTGTAAACAGGAACTACGAGCAGTACTTC | CAWSVNRNYEQYF | TRBJ2-7 | TRBV30 | . | 13
TGTGCCAGCAGCTTTTTAGCGGGAAGGGGCTCAGATACGCAGTATTTT | CASSFLAGRGSDTQYF | TRBJ2-3 | TRBV5-4 | TRBD2 | 16
TGTGCCACCAGCAGAGGGGGTTTGCGTACCACCGGGGAGCTGTTTTTT | CATSRGGLRTTGELFF | TRBJ2-2 | TRBV15 | . | 16
TGCGCCAGCAGCCTCGGCATGGGGACAACCTACGAGCAGTACTTC | CASSLGMGTTYEQYF | TRBJ2-7 | TRBV4-1 | . | 15
TGCAGCGGGGCGGGTTTTGGGAACACTGAAGCTTTCTTT | CSGAGFGNTEAFF | TRBJ1-1 | TRBV29-1 | . | 13
TGTGCCAGTAACCCCCGGGCAGCAACTAATGAAAAACTGTTTTTT | CASNPRAATNEKLFF | TRBJ1-4 | TRBV19 | . | 15
TGTGCCAGCATTAGTACAGGGGCTAATGAAAAACTGTTTTTT | CASISTGANEKLFF | TRBJ1-4 | TRBV2 | TRBD1 | 14
TGTGCCAGCAGTTATTTGGGGTGGGAAGAGACCCAGTACTTC | CASSYLGWEETQYF | TRBJ2-5 | TRBV7-9 | . | 14
TGCGCCAGCAGCCCGCGGGGCAGCTCCTACGAGCAGTACTTC | CASSPRGSSYEQYF | TRBJ2-7 | TRBV5-1 | . | 14
TGTGCCAGCAGCCCGGGGGGGACAGGGACCCTTGGCGGCACTGAAGCTTTCTTT | CASSPGGTGTLGGTEAFF | TRBJ1-1 | TRBV5-4 | TRBD1 | 18
TGTGCCAGTAGTCCTATGTATAGCAATCAGCCCCAGCATTTT | CASSPMYSNQPQHF | TRBJ1-5 | TRBV19 | . | 14
TGTGCCAGCAGCCAAGAGGGGGGGCGACAGGGGAATCGAAAACTGTTTTTT | CASSQEGGRQGNRKLFF | TRBJ1-4 | TRBV4-2 | TRBD1 | 17
TGTGCCAGCAAGGCGGGACTAGGGGGGAATACGCAGTATTTT | CASKAGLGGNTQYF | TRBJ2-3 | TRBV28 | TRBD2 | 14